This T cell receptor (beta chain) stems from a study of T cell responses to AZD1222 COVID-19 vaccine. Study results and caveats: Researchers took repertoire samples only after the peak T cell response had come. Vaccination with two AZD1222 doses was followed by a rise in Spike-specific TCR breadth and depth. Of the AZD1222 recipients, only 6 or 7 were seropositive at baseline. White British people made up most donors, females outnumbered males, and clonal diversity was possibly underestimated.

Regarding this clone: Antigen: not known.

Here immunoSEQ multiplex PCR was the method, and the copy in TCRdb shows in-frame clones only, minus some. The table has 140,000 to 150,000 clones, 82% seen once. CDR3 length: 14 amino acids. With 3 bases clipped from V and 7 bases from J, the junction kept 7 bases outside the gene matches. Per germline, CDR1 SQVTM and CDR2 ANQGSEA. This receptor was identified in an adult in good health. The sequencing here drew on peripheral blood, taken on day 0 of MenACWY control vaccination. The rearrangement links TRBV29-1 to TRBJ2-1; TRBD2 agrees at 9 bases. The DNA of the CDR3 is TGCAGCGTTGAGGATAGGCGGGGGGGGAATGAGCAGTTCTTC. Its protein is CSVEDRRGGNEQFF.